This record covers a single T cell receptor beta chain. Seattle's cohort entered during active infection and was followed longitudinally. These data belong to a study of blood T cell repertoires in COVID-19. Study summary: Samples representing acute and convalescent COVID-19 were sourced from the United States, Italy and Spain. PBMCs, B-cell-depleted T cells, or T cells were the source of the cDNA or gDNA that made up the material.

Authors' analysis steps: The assay estimated nucleated cells by amplifying reference gene primers. Libraries were prepared by immunoSEQ multiplex PCR; TCRdb keeps only in-frame clonotypes and omits some of them. The DNA was the basis for D and trimming; V, J and clone size are from that table. The table records fewer than 40,000 clones, 81% of them present only once. The CDR3 length is 16 residues. The V and J ends lost 1 base and 2 bases, in that order; junction bases with no gene match: 6. Germline V gives CDR1 SGHDT, CDR2 YYEEEE. The sample comprised peripheral blood. This TCR came from a man in his sixties or seventies with COVID-19, enrolled during active disease. This chain uses TRBV5-6 with TRBJ2-1; 7 bases are shared with TRBD2. CDR3 nucleotide sequence: TGTGCCAGCAGCTTGTTTACGGGGGGACCCTACAATGAGCAGTTCTTC. It translates to CASSLFTGGPYNEQFF.